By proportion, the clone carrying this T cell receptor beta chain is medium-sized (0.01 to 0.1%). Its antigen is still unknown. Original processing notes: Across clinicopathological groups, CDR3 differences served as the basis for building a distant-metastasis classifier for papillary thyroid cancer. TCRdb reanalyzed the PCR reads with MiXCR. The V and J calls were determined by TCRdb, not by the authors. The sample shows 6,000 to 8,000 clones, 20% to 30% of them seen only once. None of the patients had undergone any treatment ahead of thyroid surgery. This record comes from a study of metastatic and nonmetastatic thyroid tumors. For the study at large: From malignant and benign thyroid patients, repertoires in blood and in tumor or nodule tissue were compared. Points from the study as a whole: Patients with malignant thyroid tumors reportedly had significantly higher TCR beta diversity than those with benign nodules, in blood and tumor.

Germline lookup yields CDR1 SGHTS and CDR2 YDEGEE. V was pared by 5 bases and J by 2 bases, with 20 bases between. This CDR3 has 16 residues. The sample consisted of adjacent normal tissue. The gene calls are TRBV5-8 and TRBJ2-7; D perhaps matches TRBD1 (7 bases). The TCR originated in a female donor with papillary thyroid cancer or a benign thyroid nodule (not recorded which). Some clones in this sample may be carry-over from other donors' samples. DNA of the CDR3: TGTGCCAGCAGAAAAATCAGGGGGACTTACCCCTACGAGCAGTACTTC. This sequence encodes CASRKIRGTYPYEQYF.